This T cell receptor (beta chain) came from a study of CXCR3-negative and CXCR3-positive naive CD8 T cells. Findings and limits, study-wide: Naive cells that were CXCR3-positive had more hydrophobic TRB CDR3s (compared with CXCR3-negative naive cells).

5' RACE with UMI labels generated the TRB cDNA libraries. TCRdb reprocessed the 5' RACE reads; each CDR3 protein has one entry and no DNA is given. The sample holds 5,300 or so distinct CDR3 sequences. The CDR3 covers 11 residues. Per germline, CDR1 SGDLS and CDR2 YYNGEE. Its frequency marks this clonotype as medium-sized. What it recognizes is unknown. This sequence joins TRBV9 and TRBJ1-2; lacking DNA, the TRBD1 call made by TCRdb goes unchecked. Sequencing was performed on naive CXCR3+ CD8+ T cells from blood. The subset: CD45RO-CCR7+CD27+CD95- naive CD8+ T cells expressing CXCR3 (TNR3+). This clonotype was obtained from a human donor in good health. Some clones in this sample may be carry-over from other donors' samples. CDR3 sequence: CASRGDYGYTF.